A selection of T cell receptor beta chains follows, all from one sample in a study of blood T cells in healthy people across ages. MiXCR, applied by TCRdb to the 5' RACE reads, yields one record per CDR3 protein. The repertoire holds over 600,000 distinct CDR3 sequences, with roughly three fifths as singletons. Specimen: blood. These receptors were obtained from a man aged 35 to 55 in good health. Both conserved end residues are part of each CDR3. Fields, in order: clone size, V gene, J gene, CDR3 protein. Part of the rows lack a size; the others show once, few, many or a class for expanded clones.

size: few
V: TRBV2
J: TRBJ1-6
CDR3: CASSGPKGANSPLHF

size: .
V: TRBV9
J: TRBJ1-2
CDR3: CASSVALGAGYGYTF

size: .
V: TRBV28
J: TRBJ2-1
CDR3: CASSWGLAGDYNNEQFF

size: .
V: TRBV12-3/TRBV12-4
J: TRBJ1-1
CDR3: CASTGVRNTEAFF

size: few
V: TRBV13
J: TRBJ2-7
CDR3: CASSGPGHPYEQYF

size: .
V: TRBV10-3
J: TRBJ2-1
CDR3: CATRTTQGIFDNEQFF

size: .
V: TRBV11-1
J: TRBJ2-1
CDR3: CASRNGGGTSGGTYNEQFF

size: .
V: TRBV14
J: TRBJ1-1
CDR3: CASSRRDRGFEAFF

size: few
V: TRBV4-3
J: TRBJ2-5
CDR3: CASSQDQGGGKTQYF

size: few
V: TRBV10-3
J: TRBJ1-1
CDR3: CAISYGEMNTEAFF

size: few
V: TRBV12-3/TRBV12-4
J: TRBJ1-2
CDR3: CASSFGTVTGYTF

size: .
V: TRBV4-2
J: .
CDR3: CASSPDPDGTQYF

size: .
V: TRBV28
J: TRBJ2-5
CDR3: CASSFSRTSGAFQETQYF

size: .
V: TRBV2
J: TRBJ2-3
CDR3: CASSKRQGTDTQYF

size: .
V: TRBV7-9
J: TRBJ2-7
CDR3: CASSSPGRQGRYAEQYF

size: few
V: TRBV28
J: TRBJ2-7
CDR3: CASEGTSGSYEQYF

size: .
V: TRBV18
J: TRBJ2-5
CDR3: CASSPASEAQETQYF

size: .
V: TRBV28
J: TRBJ2-5
CDR3: CASSLPGTAKRAQYF

size: .
V: TRBV6-5
J: TRBJ1-1
CDR3: CASSPGQPGNTEAFF

size: .
V: TRBV4-3
J: TRBJ2-1
CDR3: CASSPAPGLAGFNEQFF

size: many
V: TRBV7-8
J: TRBJ2-7
CDR3: CASSLRASYEQYF

size: .
V: TRBV25-1
J: TRBJ2-5
CDR3: CASSMWLAGGLQETQYF

size: .
V: TRBV6-5
J: TRBJ2-7
CDR3: CASSYSIQGPQYF

size: few
V: TRBV7-2
J: TRBJ2-3
CDR3: CASSSRDRVKDTQYF

size: .
V: TRBV20-1
J: TRBJ2-3
CDR3: CSARDARTSLGSDTQYF

size: .
V: TRBV7-9
J: TRBJ2-7
CDR3: CASSPLRTGGSYEQYF

size: .
V: TRBV9
J: TRBJ1-4
CDR3: CASSVGASAEKLFF